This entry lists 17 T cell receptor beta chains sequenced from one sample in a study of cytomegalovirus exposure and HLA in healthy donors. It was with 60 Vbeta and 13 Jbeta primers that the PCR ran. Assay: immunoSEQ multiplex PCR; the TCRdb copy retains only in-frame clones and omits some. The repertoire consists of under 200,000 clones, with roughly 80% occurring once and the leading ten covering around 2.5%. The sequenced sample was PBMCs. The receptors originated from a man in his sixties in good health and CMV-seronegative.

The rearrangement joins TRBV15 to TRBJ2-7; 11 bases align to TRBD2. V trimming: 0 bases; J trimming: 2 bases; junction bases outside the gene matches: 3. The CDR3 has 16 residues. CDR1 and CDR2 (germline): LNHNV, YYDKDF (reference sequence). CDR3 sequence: CATSRDLAGGAYEQYF. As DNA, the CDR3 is TGTGCCACCAGCAGAGATCTAGCGGGAGGTGCCTACGAGCAGTACTTC.

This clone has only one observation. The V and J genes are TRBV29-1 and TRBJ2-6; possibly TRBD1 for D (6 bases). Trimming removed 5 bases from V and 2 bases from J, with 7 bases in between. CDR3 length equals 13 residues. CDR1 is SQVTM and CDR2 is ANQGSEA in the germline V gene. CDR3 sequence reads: CSVTGTGANVLTF. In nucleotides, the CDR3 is TGCAGCGTTACAGGGACTGGGGCCAACGTCCTGACTTTC. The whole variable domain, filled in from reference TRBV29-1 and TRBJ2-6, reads SAVISQKPSRDICQRGTSLTIQCQVDSQVTMMFWYRQQPGQSLTLIATANQGSEATYESGFVIDKFPISRPNLTFSTLTVSNMSPEDSSIYLCSVTGTGANVLTFGAGSRLTVL.

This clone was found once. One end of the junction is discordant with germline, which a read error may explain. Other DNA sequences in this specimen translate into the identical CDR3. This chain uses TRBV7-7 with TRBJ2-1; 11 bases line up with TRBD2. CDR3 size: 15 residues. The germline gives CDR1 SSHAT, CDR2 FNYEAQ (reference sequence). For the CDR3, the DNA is TGCGCTAGCAGCCGACTAGCGGGGTCCTACAATGAGCAGTTCTTC. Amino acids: CASSRLAGSYNEQFF.

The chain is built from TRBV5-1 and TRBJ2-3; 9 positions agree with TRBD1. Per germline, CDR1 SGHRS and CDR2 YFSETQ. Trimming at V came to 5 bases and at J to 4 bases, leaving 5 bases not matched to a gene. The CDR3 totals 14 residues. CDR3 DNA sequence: TGCGCCAGCAGTTCCGGGACAGGGCCAGATACGCAGTATTTT. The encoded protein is CASSSGTGPDTQYF.

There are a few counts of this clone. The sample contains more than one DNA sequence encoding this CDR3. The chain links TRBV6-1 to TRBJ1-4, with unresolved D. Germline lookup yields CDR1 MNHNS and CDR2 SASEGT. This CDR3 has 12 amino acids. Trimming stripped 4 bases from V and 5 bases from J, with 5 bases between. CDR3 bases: TGTGCCAGCAGTGTGGCCAATGAAAAACTGTTTTTT. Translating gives CASSVANEKLFF.

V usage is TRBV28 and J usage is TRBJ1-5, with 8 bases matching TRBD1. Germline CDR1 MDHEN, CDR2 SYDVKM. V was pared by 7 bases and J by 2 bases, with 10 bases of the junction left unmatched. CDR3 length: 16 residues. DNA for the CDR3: TGTGCCAGCAATTCGCAGGGGGCTATTGGCAATCAGCCCCAGCATTTT. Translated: CASNSQGAIGNQPQHF.

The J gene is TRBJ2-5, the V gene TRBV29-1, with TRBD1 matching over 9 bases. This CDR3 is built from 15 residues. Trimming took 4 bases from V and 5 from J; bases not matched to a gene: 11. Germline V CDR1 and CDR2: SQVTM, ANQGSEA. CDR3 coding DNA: TGCAGCGTTGGGACAGGGGCTGTTTCTTCGGAGACCCAGTACTTC. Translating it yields CSVGTGAVSSETQYF.

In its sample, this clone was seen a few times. The CDR3 region has the DNA TGTGCCAGCAGCCTCCGGACAGGGTGGACTCCGAACACTGAAGCTTTCTTT. This codes for CASSLRTGWTPNTEAFF. This chain connects TRBV2 to TRBJ1-1; 8 bases agree with TRBD1. The CDR3 is made up of 17 amino acids. The germline V gene has CDR1 SNHLY and CDR2 FYNNEI. V was clipped by 6 bases and J by 1 base; unmatched bases: 13.

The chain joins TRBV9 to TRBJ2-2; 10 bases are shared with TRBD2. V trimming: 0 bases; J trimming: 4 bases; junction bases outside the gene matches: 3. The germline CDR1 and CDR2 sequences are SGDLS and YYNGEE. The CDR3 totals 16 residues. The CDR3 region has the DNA TGTGCCAGCAGCGTAGGGAGCGGGAGGGGCACCGGGGAGCTGTTTTTT. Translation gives CASSVGSGRGTGELFF.

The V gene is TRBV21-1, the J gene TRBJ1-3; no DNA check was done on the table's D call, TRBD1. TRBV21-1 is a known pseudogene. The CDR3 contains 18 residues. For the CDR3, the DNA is TGTGCCAGCAGCAAAAATGGTCGGGACAGGGGCTCTGGAAACACCATATATTTT. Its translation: CASSKNGRDRGSGNTIYF.

The CDR3 bases are TGTGCCAGCAGCACTACAGGGGGCCAAAATGAAAAACTGTTTTTT. This gives the protein CASSTTGGQNEKLFF. The rearrangement joins TRBV9 to TRBJ1-4, with 9 bases fitting TRBD1. CDR1 and CDR2 (germline): SGDLS, YYNGEE. This CDR3 spans 15 amino acids. J was trimmed by 5 bases and V by 4 bases; bases with no gene match: 6. Drawing the rest from reference TRBV9 and TRBJ1-4, the complete variable domain is DSGVTQTPKHLITATGQRVTLRCSPRSGDLSVYWYQQSLDQGLQFLIQYYNGEERAKGNILERFSAQQFPDLHSELNLSSLELGDSALYFCASSTTGGQNEKLFFGSGTQLSVL.

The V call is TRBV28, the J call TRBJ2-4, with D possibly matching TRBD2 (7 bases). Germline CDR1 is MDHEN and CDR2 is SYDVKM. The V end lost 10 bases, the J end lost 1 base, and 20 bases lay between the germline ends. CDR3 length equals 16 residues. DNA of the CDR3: TGTGCCACCGAAGGGGGGGGCTATCGGGCCAAAAACATTCAGTACTTC. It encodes CATEGGGYRAKNIQYF.

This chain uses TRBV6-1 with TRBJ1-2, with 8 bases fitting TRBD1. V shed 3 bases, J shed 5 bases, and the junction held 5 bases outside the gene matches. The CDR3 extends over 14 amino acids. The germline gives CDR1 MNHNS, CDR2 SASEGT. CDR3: CASSEAGGGYGYTF. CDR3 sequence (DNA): TGTGCCAGCAGTGAGGCAGGGGGCGGATATGGCTACACCTTC.

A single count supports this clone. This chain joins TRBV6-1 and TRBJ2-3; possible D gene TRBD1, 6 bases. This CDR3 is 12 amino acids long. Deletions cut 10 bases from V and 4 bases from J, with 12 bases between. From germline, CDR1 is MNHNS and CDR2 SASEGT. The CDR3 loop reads CATEGVADTQYF. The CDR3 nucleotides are TGTGCCACAGAGGGGGTGGCAGATACGCAGTATTTT.

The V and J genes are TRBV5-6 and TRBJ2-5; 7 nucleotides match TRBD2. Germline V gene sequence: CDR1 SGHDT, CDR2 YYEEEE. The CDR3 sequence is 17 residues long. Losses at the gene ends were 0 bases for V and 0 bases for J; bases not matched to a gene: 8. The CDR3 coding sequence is TGTGCCAGCAGCTTGGACGGCGGGGGTTGGTACCAAGAGACCCAGTACTTC. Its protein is CASSLDGGGWYQETQYF.

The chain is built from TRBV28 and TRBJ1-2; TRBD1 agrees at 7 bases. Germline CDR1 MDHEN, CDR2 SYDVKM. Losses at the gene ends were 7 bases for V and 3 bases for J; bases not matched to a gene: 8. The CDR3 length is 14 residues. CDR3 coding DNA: TGTGCCAGCACCCCGACAGGGATCCACTATGGCTACACCTTC. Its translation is CASTPTGIHYGYTF.

The CDR3 protein is CASSEGQSRQYF. The DNA for the CDR3 is TGCGCCAGCAGCGAGGGACAGTCGAGGCAGTACTTC. V is TRBV10-2 and J is TRBJ2-7, with 7 bases identical to TRBD1. The CDR3 loop spans 12 amino acids. From germline, CDR1 is WSHSY and CDR2 SAAADI. With 6 bases clipped from V and 9 bases from J, the junction kept 8 bases outside the gene matches.